This is a list of T cell receptor beta chains from one sample in a study of T-cell memory formation after mild COVID-19. TCRdb re-derived calls from the 5' RACE reads in MiXCR, one entry per CDR3 protein. Counted here are about 350,000 distinct CDR3 sequences, roughly 15% occurring once; the ten biggest clones make up about 20%. The source material was PBMCs or a T cell subset sorted from them (not recorded which). The receptors were gathered from a man between 18 and 35 years old who had mild COVID-19 (a few samples of this study predate the infection). Cell type and time point are not known. The CDR3 runs from the conserved cysteine through the conserved F or W. Each record gives: D gene, J gene, clone size, V gene, CDR3 DNA, CDR3 protein. D genes are given only for firm matches. The listing skips clone size in some rows; elsewhere it reads once, few, many or a size class.

>-|TRBJ2-1|-|TRBV11-3
TGTGCCAGCAGTTTCTTCCGTAATGGCAATGAGCAGTTCTTC
CASSFFRNGNEQFF
>-|TRBJ1-5|few|TRBV20-1
TGCAGTGCTAGAGAGGTAATTAATCAGCCCCAGCATTTT
CSAREVINQPQHF
>-|TRBJ2-7|few|TRBV20-1
TGCAGTGCCAGAAGGGACCGGCAGTACTTC
CSARRDRQYF
>-|TRBJ2-5|-|TRBV20-1
TGCAGTGCTAGAGCCTGGGGTTATGGAGAGACCCAGTACTTC
CSARAWGYGETQYF
>TRBD1|TRBJ2-5|few|TRBV7-9
TGTGCCAGCAGCTTATACAGGGGATCGGAGACCCAGTACTTC
CASSLYRGSETQYF
>-|TRBJ2-3|few|TRBV6-5
TGTGCCAGCAGTTACGAAGGGATCGGGAAAGATACGCAGTATTTT
CASSYEGIGKDTQYF
>-|TRBJ1-6|-|TRBV9
TGTGCCAGCAGCGTGACCCCGATTAATTCACCCCTCCACTTT
CASSVTPINSPLHF
>-|TRBJ2-3|few|TRBV7-8
TGTGTCAGCAGCGCCGAACGGACAGATACGCAGTATTTT
CVSSAERTDTQYF
>-|TRBJ2-2|many|TRBV10-3
TGTGCCATCAGGGACAGCGCGAACACCGGGGAGCTGTTTTTT
CAIRDSANTGELFF
>TRBD2|TRBJ2-5|few|TRBV18
TGTGCCAGCTCACCACTTAGTACTAGCGGATACCAAGAGACCCAGTACTTC
CASSPLSTSGYQETQYF
>TRBD2|TRBJ2-3|few|TRBV28
TGTGCCAGCAGCCACGGGACTAGCGGGAGTGATACGCAGTATTTT
CASSHGTSGSDTQYF
>-|TRBJ2-1|many|TRBV29-1
TGCAGCGGCCTCGCGGAGAGGAATGAGCAGTTCTTC
CSGLAERNEQFF
>-|TRBJ1-3|-|TRBV5-1
TGCGCCAGCAGCTTCAGCGGACCTGGAAACACCATATATTTT
CASSFSGPGNTIYF
>TRBD1|TRBJ1-1|-|TRBV6-1
TGTGCCAGCAGGATACCGGGACAGGGAACCACTGAAGCTTTCTTT
CASRIPGQGTTEAFF
>-|TRBJ1-1|few|TRBV6-1
TGTGCCAGCAGCCCCGACATCTGGACTGAAGCTTTCTTT
CASSPDIWTEAFF
>-|TRBJ2-5|-|TRBV11-2
TGTGCCAGCAGCCCTTGGGAGGGGGGGGGCCTCCAAGAGACCCAGTACTTC
CASSPWEGGGLQETQYF
>-|TRBJ2-2|few|TRBV7-2
TGTGCCAGCAGGGCGACTATACCGAACACCGGGGAGCTGTTTTTT
CASRATIPNTGELFF
>-|TRBJ2-5|-|TRBV29-1
TGCAGCGTTGAGGGATCCAAGACCCAGTACTTC
CSVEGSKTQYF
>-|TRBJ1-1|-|TRBV28
TGTGCCAGCAGTTTCTCAGATGTCCGGGGGGCTTTCTTT
CASSFSDVRGAFF
>TRBD2|TRBJ2-1|-|TRBV5-4
TGTGCCAGCAGCTTTCCAGCGGGGGGGTTCTCCTACAATGAGCAGTTCTTC
CASSFPAGGFSYNEQFF
>-|TRBJ1-2|few|TRBV5-5
TGTGCCAGCAGCTTTCATGGGTTCACCTTC
CASSFHGFTF
>-|TRBJ2-7|-|TRBV7-9
TGTGCCAGCAGCCCGGGGCTGGTTTTTAGTTCCTACGAGCAGTACTTC
CASSPGLVFSSYEQYF
>-|TRBJ1-2|-|TRBV12-3/TRBV12-4
TGTGCCAGCAGTTTAATGCAGGACCATGGCTACACCTTC
CASSLMQDHGYTF
>TRBD1|TRBJ2-1|many|TRBV5-1
TGCGCCAGCAGCCCGGGACAGGATGTGGTGGGGGCCGCGAATGAGCAGTTCTTC
CASSPGQDVVGAANEQFF
>TRBD2|TRBJ2-1|many|TRBV6-2/TRBV6-3
TGTGCCAGCAGTCCTCTAGCGGGGGAGTACAATGAGCAGTTCTTC
CASSPLAGEYNEQFF
>-|TRBJ1-6|few|TRBV7-6
TGTGCCAGCAGCTTAGCGCCGGGGGGGCAGGGTTCACCCCTCCACTTT
CASSLAPGGQGSPLHF
>-|TRBJ1-2|few|TRBV7-2
TGTGCCAGCAGCTTAAGCTCGGTAGGGGTTATCTATGGCTACACCTTC
CASSLSSVGVIYGYTF
>-|TRBJ1-1|-|TRBV20-1
TGCAGTGCTAGACCCCACCCCAGCGGGGATGAAGCTTTCTTT
CSARPHPSGDEAFF